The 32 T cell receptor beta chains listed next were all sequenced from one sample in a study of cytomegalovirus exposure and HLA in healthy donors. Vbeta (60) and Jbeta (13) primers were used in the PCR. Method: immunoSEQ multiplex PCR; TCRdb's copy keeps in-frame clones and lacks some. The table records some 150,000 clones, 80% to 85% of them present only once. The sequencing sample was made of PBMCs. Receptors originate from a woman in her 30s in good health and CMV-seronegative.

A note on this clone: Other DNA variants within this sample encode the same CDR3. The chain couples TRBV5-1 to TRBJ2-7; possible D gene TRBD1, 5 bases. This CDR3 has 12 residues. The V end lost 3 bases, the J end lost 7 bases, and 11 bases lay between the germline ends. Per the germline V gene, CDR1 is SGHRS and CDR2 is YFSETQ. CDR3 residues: CASSSGDREQYF. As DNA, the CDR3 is TGCGCCAGCAGCTCCGGCGACAGAGAGCAGTACTTC.

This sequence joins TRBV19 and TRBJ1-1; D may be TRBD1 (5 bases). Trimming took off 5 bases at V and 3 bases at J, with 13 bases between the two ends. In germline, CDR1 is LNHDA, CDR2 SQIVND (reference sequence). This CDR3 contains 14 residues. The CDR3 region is CASSAGPEDTEAFF. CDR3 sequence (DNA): TGTGCCAGTAGTGCGGGACCAGAAGACACTGAAGCTTTCTTT.

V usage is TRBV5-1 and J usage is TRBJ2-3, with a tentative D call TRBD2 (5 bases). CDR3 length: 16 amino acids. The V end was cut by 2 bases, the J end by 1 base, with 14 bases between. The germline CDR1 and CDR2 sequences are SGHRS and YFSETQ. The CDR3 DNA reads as TGCGCCAGCAGCTTTGCGGTAGCGACTCGCACAGATACGCAGTATTTT. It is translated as CASSFAVATRTDTQYF.

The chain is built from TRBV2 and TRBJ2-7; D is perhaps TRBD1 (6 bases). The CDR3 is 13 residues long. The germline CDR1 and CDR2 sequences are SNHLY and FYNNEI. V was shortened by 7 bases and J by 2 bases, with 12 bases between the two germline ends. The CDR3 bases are TGTGCCAGCACTGGAGGACAGCCCTACGAGCAGTACTTC. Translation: CASTGGQPYEQYF.

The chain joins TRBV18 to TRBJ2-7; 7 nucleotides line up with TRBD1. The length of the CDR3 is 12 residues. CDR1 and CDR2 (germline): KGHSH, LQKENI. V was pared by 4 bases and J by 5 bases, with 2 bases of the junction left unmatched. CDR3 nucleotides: TGTGCCAGCTCACAGACAGGGAACGAGCAGTACTTC. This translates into CASSQTGNEQYF.

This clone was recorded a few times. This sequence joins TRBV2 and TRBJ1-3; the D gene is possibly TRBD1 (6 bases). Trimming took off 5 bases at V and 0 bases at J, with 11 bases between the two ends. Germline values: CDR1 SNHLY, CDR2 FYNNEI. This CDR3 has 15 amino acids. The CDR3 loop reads CASSPRGGSGNTIYF. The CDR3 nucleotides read TGTGCCAGCAGTCCGAGGGGGGGCTCTGGAAACACCATATATTTT.

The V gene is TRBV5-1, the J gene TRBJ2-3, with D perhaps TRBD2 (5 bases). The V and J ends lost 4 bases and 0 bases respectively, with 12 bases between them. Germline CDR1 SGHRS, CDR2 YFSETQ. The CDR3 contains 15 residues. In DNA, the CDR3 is TGCGCCAGCAGCCTACCTAGCCAAAGCACAGATACGCAGTATTTT. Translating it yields CASSLPSQSTDTQYF.

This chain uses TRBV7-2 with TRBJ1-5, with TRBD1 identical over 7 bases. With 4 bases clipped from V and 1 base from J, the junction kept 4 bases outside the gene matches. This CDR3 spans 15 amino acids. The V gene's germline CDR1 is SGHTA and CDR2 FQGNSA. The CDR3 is CASSSTGESNQPQHF. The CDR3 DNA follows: TGTGCCAGCAGCTCCACAGGGGAAAGCAATCAGCCCCAGCATTTT.

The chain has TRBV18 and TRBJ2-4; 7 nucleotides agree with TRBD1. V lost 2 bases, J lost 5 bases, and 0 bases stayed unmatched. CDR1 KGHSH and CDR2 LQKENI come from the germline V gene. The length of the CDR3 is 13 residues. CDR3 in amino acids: CASSPTGENIQYF. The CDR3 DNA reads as TGTGCCAGCTCACCAACAGGGGAAAACATTCAGTACTTC.

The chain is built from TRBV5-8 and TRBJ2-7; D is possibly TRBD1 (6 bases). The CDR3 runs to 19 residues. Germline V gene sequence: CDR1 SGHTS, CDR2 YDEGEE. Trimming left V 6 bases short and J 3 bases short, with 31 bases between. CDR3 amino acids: CASTLNETLGPTGCYEQYF. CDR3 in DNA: TGTGCCAGCACCTTAAACGAAACCCTCGGCCCAACAGGGTGCTACGAGCAGTACTTC.

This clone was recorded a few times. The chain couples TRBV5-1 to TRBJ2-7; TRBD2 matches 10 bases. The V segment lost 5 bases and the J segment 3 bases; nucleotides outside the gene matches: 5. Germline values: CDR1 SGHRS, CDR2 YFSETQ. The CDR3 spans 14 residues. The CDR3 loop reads CASSSRTSGYEQYF. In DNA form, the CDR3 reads TGCGCCAGCAGTTCCAGGACTAGCGGCTACGAGCAGTACTTC.

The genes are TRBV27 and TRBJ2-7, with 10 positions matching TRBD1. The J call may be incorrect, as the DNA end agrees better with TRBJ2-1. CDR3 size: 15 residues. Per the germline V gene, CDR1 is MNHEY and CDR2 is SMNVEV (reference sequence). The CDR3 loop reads CASSSGTGEVNEQFF. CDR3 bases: TGTGCCAGCAGCTCTGGGACAGGGGAGGTCAATGAGCAGTTCTTC.

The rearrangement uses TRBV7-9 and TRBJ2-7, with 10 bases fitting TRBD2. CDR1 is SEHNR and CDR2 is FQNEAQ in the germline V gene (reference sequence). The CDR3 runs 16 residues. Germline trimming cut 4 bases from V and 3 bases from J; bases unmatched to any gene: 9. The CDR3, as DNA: TGTGCCAGCAGCTCTTCCTTGACTAGCGGGTACTACGAGCAGTACTTC. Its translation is CASSSSLTSGYYEQYF. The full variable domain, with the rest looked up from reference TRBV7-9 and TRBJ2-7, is DTGVSQNPRHKITKRGQNVTFRCDPISEHNRLYWYRQTLGQGPEFLTYFQNEAQLEKSRLLSDRFSAERPKGSFSTLEIQRTEQGDSAMYLCASSSSLTSGYYEQYFGPGTRLTVT.

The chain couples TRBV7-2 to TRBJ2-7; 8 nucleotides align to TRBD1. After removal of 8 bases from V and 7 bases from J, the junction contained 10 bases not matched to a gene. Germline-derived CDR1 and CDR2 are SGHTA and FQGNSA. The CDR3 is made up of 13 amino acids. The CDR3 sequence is CASATGGGGEQYF. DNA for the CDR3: TGTGCCAGCGCAACAGGGGGTGGGGGGGAGCAGTACTTC.

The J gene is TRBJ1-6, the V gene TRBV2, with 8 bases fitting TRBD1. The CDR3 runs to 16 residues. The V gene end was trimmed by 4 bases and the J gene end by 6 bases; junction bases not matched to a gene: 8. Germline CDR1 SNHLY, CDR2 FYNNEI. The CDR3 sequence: CASSAQGGTGNSPLHF. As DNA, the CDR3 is TGTGCCAGCAGTGCTCAAGGGGGGACAGGTAATTCACCCCTCCACTTT.

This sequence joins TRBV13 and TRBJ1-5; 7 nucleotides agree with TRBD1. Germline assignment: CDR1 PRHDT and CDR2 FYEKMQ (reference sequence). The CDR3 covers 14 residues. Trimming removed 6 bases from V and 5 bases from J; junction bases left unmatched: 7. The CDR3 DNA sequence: TGTGCCAGCAGTCTTACAGGGGCCCATCAGCCCCAGCATTTT. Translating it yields CASSLTGAHQPQHF.

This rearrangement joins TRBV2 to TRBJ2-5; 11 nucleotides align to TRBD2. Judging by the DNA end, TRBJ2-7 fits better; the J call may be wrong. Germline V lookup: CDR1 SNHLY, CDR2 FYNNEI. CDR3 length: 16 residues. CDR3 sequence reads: CASSDGGGLAAYEQYF. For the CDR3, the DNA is TGTGCCAGCAGTGATGGTGGGGGACTAGCGGCCTACGAGCAGTACTTC.

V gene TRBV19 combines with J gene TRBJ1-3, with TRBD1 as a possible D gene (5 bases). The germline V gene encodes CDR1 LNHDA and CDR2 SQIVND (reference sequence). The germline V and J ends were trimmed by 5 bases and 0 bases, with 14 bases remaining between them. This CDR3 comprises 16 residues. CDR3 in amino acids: CASSPGTQYSGNTIYF. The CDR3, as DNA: TGTGCCAGTAGTCCCGGGACTCAATACTCTGGAAACACCATATATTTT.

For the CDR3, the DNA is TGTGCCAGCAGCTTAGGACAGGGGCCGGGGGGCTACACCTTC. Encoded protein: CASSLGQGPGGYTF. V and J are TRBV5-4 and TRBJ1-2, with 9 positions matching TRBD1. CDR3 length equals 14 residues. Germline CDR1 SGHNT, CDR2 YYREEE (reference sequence). V was pared by 2 bases and J by 8 bases, with 7 bases of the junction left unmatched.

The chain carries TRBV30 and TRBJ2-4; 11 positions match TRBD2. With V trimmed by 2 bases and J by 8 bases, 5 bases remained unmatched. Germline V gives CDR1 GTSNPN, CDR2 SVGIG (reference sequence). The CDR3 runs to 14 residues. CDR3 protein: CAWSSTSGADIQYF. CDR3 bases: TGTGCCTGGAGTTCGACTAGCGGGGCGGACATTCAGTACTTC. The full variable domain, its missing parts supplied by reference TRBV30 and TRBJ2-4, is SQTIHQWPATLVQPVGSPLSLECTVEGTSNPNLYWYRQAAGRGLQLLFYSVGIGQISSEVPQNLSASRPQDRQFILSSKKLLLSDSGFYLCAWSSTSGADIQYFGAGTRLSVL.

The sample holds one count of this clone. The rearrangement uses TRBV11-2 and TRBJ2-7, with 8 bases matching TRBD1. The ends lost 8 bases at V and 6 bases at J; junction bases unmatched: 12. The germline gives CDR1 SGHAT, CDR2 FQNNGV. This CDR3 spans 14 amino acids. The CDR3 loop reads CASAPDRESGEQYF. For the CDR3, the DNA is TGTGCCAGCGCGCCGGACAGGGAATCGGGCGAGCAGTACTTC.

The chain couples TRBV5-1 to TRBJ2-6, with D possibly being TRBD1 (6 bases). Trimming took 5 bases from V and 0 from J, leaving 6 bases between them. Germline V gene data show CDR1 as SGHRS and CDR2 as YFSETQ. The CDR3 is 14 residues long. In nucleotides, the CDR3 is TGCGCCAGCAGAGGGGGCTCTGGGGCCAACGTCCTGACTTTC. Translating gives CASRGGSGANVLTF.

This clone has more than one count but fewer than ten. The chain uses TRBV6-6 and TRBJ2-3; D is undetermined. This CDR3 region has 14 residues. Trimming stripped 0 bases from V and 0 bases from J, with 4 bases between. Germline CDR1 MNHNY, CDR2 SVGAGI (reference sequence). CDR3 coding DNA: TGTGCCAGCAGTTACTCAACTAGCACAGATACGCAGTATTTT. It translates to CASSYSTSTDTQYF.

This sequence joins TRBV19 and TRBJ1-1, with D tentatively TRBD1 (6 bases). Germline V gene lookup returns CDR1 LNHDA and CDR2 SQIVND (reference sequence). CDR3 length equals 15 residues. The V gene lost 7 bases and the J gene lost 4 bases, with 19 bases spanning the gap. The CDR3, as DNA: TGTGCCAGTACCCACCCAGGGGCCTTGGGCACTGAAGCTTTCTTT. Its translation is CASTHPGALGTEAFF.

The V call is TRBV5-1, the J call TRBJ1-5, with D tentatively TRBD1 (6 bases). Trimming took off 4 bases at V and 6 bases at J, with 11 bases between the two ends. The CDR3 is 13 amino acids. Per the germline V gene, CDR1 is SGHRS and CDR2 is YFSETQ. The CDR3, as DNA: TGCGCCAGCAGCGAGGGGGAAGGTCAGCCCCAGCATTTT. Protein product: CASSEGEGQPQHF.

The CDR3 protein is CASSPFGQGEEQYF. The CDR3 DNA follows: TGTGCCAGCTCACCGTTCGGACAGGGAGAAGAGCAGTACTTC. The V call is TRBV18, the J call TRBJ2-7, with 8 bases fitting TRBD1. V was pared by 3 bases and J by 7 bases, with 8 bases of the junction left unmatched. The CDR3 has 14 amino acids. Germline CDR1 reads KGHSH; CDR2 reads LQKENI.

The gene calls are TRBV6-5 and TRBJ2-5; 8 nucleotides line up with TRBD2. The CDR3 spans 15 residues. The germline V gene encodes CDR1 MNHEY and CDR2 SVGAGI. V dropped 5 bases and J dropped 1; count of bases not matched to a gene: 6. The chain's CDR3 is CASSGPTSAQETQYF. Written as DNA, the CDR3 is TGTGCCAGCAGTGGACCGACTAGCGCCCAAGAGACCCAGTACTTC.

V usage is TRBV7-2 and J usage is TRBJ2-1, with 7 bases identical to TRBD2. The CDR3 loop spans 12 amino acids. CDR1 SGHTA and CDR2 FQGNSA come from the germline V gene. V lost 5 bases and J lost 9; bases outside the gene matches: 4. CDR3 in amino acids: CASSRWGGEQFF. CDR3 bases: TGTGCCAGCAGCCGTTGGGGGGGTGAGCAGTTCTTC.

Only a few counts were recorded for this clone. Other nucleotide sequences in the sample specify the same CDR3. The CDR3 here is CAWSVGLAEETQYF. CDR3 coding DNA: TGTGCCTGGAGTGTAGGTCTAGCGGAAGAGACCCAGTACTTC. J is TRBJ2-5 and V is TRBV30; 7 bases fit TRBD2. With 0 bases clipped from V and 3 bases from J, the junction kept 4 bases outside the gene matches. Germline CDR1 is GTSNPN and CDR2 is SVGIG (reference sequence). This CDR3 contains 14 residues.

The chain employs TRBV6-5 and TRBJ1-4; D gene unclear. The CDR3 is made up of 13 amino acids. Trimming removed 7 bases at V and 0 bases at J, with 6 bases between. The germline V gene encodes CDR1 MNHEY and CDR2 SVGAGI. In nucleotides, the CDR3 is TGTGCCAGCAAATCATCAACTAATGAAAAACTGTTTTTT. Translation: CASKSSTNEKLFF.

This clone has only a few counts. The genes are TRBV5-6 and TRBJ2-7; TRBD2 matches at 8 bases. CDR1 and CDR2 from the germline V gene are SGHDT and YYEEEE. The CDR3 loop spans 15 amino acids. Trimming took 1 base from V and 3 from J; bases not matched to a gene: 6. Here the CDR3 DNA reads TGTGCCAGCAGCTTGAGTACTAGCGGCTTCTACGAGCAGTACTTC. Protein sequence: CASSLSTSGFYEQYF.

CDR3 sequence (DNA): TGTGCCAGCAGCGACACCTTCTCCTACGAGCAGTACTTC. Translation gives CASSDTFSYEQYF. The chain is built from TRBV7-9 and TRBJ2-7; D call uncertain. The CDR3 has 13 amino acids. The germline V gene encodes CDR1 SEHNR and CDR2 FQNEAQ (reference sequence). V was cut by 5 bases and J by 0 bases, with 8 bases left in between. Full variable domain (missing parts from reference TRBV7-9 and TRBJ2-7): DTGVSQNPRHKITKRGQNVTFRCDPISEHNRLYWYRQTLGQGPEFLTYFQNEAQLEKSRLLSDRFSAERPKGSFSTLEIQRTEQGDSAMYLCASSDTFSYEQYFGPGTRLTVT.